Sequencing of this T cell receptor beta chain was carried out in a study of cytomegalovirus exposure and HLA in healthy donors. The PCR had 60 Vbeta and 13 Jbeta primers. Generated by immunoSEQ multiplex PCR, the TCRdb table keeps only in-frame clones and is missing some. The sample has roughly 89,000 clones, around 80% seen once. Study-wide points: Several top significant clusters appeared, in a later analysis, to be linked to common viral pathogens. Later analysis suggested most CMV-associated TCR beta chains were HLA-restricted. TCR beta sequences reportedly predicted most subjects' HLA-A and HLA-B alleles accurately.

As for this clone: Antigen specificity is unknown.

The CDR3 runs 13 residues. Between the trimmed V and J ends, which lost 3 bases and 8 bases, there was a span of 8 bases. The germline V gene encodes CDR1 WNHNN and CDR2 SYGVQD (reference sequence). Sample: PBMCs. The chain uses TRBV10-1 and TRBJ1-6; D not resolved. This receptor was taken from a man between 18 and 35 years old in good health and CMV-seronegative. The CDR3 nucleotides read TGCGCCAGCAGTGAAAATCCCGATTCACCCCTCCACTTT. Its protein is CASSENPDSPLHF.